This TCR beta chain was recovered during a study of blood T cell repertoires in COVID-19. Study at large: Acute and convalescent COVID-19 samples came from the United States, Italy and Spain. T cells, B-cell-depleted T cells, or PBMCs supplied cDNA or gDNA.

Per the authors' pipeline: Estimates of nucleated cell counts were drawn from the amplification of reference gene primers. Repertoires were generated with immunoSEQ multiplex PCR, while TCRdb's copy carries only in-frame clones and drops some. From that table come the V and J calls and clone size; the DNA was used to work out D and trimming. This sample has 25,000 to 35,000 clones, with 80% to 90% found just once. The CDR3 is 13 residues long. The V and J ends lost 5 bases and 10 bases respectively, with 13 bases between them. Germline lookup yields CDR1 KGHDR and CDR2 SFDVKD. What was sequenced was peripheral blood. The TCR was taken from a man older than 75 with acute or convalescent COVID-19. V usage is TRBV24-1 and J usage is TRBJ1-4; D unresolved. As DNA, the CDR3 is TGTGCCACCAGTGCAGGCGGCAGCGGAAAACTGTTTTTT. Encoded protein: CATSAGGSGKLFF.